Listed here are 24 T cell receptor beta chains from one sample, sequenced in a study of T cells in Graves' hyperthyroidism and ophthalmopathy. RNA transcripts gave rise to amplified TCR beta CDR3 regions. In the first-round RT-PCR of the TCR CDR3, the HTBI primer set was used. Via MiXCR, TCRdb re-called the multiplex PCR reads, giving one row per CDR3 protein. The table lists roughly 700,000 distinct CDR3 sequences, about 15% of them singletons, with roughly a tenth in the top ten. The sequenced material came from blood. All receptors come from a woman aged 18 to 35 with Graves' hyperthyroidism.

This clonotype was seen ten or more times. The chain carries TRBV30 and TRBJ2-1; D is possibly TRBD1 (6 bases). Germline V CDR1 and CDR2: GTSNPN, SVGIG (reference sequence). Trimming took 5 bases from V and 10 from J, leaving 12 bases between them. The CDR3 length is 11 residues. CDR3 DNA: TGTGCCTGGGAGGGGGAGTGGGAGCAGTTCTTC. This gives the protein CAWEGEWEQFF.

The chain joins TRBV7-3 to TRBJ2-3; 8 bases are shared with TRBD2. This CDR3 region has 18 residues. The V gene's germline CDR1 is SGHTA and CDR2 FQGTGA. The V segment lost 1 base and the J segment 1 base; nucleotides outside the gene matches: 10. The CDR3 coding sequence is TGTGCCAGCAGCTTAATGTCTAGCGGGTCTGAGGGCACAGATACGCAGTATTTT. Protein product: CASSLMSSGSEGTDTQYF.

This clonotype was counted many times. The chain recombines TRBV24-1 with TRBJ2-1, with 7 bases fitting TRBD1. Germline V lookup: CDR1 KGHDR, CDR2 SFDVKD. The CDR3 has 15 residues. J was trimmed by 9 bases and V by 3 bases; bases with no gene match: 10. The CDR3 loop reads CATSDTGERVSEQFF. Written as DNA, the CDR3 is TGTGCCACCAGTGATACAGGGGAGCGAGTGAGTGAGCAGTTCTTC.

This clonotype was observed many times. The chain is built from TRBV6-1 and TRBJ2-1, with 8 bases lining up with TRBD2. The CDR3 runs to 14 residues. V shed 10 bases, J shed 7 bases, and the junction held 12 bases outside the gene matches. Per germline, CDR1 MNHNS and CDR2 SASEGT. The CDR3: CAITGTRTLNEQFF. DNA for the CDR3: TGTGCCATAACCGGGACTAGAACTTTAAATGAGCAGTTCTTC.

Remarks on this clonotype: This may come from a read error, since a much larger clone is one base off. The CDR3 DNA follows: TGTGCCAGCAAGGAAATAGTGGTCTTCTACGAGCAGTACTTC. Residues: CASKEIVVFYEQYF. The genes are TRBV2 and TRBJ2-7; D remains ambiguous. Germline CDR1 reads SNHLY; CDR2 reads FYNNEI. Trimming removed 7 bases from V and 3 bases from J, with 16 bases in between. This CDR3 is 14 amino acids long. Using reference TRBV2 and TRBJ2-7 for the parts outside the CDR3, the full variable domain is EPEVTQTPSHQVTQMGQEVILRCVPISNHLYFYWYRQILGQKVEFLVSFYNNEISEKSEIFDDQFSVERPDGSNFTLKIRSTKLEDSAMYFCASKEIVVFYEQYFGPGTRLTVT.

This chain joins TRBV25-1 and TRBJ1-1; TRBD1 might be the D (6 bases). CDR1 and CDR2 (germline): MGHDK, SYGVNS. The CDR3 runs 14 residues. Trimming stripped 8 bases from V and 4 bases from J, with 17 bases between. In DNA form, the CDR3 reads TGTGCCAGCGTCGAGGGACAAACTGGCACTGAAGCTTTCTTT. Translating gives CASVEGQTGTEAFF. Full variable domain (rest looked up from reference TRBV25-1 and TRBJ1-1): EADIYQTPRYLVIGTGKKITLECSQTMGHDKMYWYQQDPGMELHLIHYSYGVNSTEKGDLSSESTVSRIRTEHFPLTLESARPSHTSQYLCASVEGQTGTEAFFGQGTRLTVV.

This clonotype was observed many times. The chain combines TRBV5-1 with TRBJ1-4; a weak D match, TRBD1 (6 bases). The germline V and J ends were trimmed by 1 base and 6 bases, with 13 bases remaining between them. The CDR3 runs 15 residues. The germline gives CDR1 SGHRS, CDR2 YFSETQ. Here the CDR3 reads CASSLRPGDYEKLFF. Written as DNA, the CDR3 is TGCGCCAGCAGCTTGCGTCCAGGGGACTATGAAAAACTGTTTTTT.

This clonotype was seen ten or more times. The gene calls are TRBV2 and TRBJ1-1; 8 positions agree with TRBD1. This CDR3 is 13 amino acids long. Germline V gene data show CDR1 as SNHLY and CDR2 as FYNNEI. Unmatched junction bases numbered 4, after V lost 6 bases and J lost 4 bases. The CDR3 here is CASRDRAATEAFF. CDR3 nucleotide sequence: TGTGCCAGCAGGGACAGGGCGGCCACTGAAGCTTTCTTT.

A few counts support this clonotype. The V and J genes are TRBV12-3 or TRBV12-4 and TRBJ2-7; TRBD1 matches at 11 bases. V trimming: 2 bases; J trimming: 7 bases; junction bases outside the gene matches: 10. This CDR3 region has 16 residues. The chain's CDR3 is CASSLRGQGAFGEQYF. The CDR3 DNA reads TGTGCCAGCAGTTTAAGAGGACAGGGGGCTTTCGGGGAGCAGTACTTC.

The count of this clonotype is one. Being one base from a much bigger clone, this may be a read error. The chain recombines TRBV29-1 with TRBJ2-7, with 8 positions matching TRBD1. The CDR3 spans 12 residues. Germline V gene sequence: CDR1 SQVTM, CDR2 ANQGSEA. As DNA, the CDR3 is TGCATCGTTGTGGGACAGGACTGGGAGCAGTACTTC. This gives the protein CIVVGQDWEQYF.

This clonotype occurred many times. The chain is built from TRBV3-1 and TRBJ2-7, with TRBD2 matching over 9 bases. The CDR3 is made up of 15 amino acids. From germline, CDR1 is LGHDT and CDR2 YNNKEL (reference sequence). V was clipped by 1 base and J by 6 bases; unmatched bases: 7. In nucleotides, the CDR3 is TGTGCCAGCAGCCAAGTTAAGACTAGCGGAGGCGAGCAGTACTTC. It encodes CASSQVKTSGGEQYF.

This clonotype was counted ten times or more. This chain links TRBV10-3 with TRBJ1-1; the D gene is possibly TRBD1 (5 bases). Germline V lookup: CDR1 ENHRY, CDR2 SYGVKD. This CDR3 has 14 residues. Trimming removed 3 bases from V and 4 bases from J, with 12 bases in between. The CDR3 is CAISDDSSSTEAFF. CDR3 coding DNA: TGTGCCATCAGTGATGACAGTAGTTCCACTGAAGCTTTCTTT.

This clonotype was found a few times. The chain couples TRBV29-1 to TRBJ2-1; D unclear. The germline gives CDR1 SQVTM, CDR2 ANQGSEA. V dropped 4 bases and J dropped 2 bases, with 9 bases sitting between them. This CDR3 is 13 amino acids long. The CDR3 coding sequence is TGCAGCGTTGCGGAGACGACCTACAATGAGCAGTTCTTC. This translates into CSVAETTYNEQFF.

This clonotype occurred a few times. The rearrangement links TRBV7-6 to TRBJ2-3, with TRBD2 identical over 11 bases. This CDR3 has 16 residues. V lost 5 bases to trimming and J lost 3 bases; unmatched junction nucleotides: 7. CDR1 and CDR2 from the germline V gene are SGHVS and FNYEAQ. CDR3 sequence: CASSGQTSGITDTQYF. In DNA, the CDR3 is TGTGCCAGCAGCGGCCAGACTAGCGGGATTACAGATACGCAGTATTTT. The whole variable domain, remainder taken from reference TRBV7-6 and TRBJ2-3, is GAGVSQSPRYKVTKRGQDVALRCDPISGHVSLYWYRQALGQGPEFLTYFNYEAQQDKSGLPNDRFSAERPEGSISTLTIQRTEQRDSAMYRCASSGQTSGITDTQYFGPGTRLTVL.

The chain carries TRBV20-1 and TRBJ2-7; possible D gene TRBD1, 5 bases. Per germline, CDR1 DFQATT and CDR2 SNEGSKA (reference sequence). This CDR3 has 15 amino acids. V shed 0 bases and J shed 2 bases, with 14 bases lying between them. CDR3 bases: TGCAGTGCTAGAGATCTTGGACAACTCGCCTACGAGCAGTACTTC. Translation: CSARDLGQLAYEQYF.

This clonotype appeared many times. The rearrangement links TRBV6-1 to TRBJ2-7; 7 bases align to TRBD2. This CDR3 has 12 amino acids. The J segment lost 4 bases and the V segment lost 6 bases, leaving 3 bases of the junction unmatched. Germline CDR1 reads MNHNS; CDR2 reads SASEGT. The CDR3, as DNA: TGTGCCAGCAGGTGGACTAGTTACGAGCAGTACTTC. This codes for CASRWTSYEQYF.

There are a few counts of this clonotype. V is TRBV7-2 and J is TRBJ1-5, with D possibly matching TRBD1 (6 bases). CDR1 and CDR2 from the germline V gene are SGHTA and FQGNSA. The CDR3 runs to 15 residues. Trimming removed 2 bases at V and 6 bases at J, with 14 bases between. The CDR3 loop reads CASSLMGAKGQPQHF. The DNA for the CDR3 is TGTGCCAGCAGCTTAATGGGGGCTAAAGGTCAGCCCCAGCATTTT.

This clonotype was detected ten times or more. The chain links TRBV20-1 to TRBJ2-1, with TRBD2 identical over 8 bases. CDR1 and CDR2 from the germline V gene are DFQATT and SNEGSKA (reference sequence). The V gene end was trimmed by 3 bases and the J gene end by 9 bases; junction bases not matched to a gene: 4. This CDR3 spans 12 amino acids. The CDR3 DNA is TGCAGTGCTAGCGGGAGGGTAGGTGAGCAGTTCTTC. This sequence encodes CSASGRVGEQFF.

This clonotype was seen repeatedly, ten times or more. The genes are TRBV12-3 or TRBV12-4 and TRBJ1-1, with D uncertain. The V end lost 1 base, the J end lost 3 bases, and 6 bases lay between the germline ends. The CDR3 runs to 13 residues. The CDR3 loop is CASSLGSYTEAFF. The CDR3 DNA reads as TGTGCCAGCAGTTTAGGCAGTTACACTGAAGCTTTCTTT.

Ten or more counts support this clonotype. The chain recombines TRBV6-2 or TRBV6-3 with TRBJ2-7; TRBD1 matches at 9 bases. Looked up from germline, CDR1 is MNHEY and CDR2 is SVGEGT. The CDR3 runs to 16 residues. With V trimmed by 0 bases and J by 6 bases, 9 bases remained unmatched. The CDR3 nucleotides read TGTGCCAGCAGTTACTCCCCCCGGACAGGGGAACGCGAGCAGTACTTC. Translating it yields CASSYSPRTGEREQYF.

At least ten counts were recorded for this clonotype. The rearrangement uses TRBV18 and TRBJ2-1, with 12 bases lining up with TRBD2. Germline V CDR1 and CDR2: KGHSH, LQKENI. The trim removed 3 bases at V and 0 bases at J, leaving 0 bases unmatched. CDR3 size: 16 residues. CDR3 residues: CASSPGLAGSYNEQFF. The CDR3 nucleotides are TGTGCCAGCTCACCGGGACTAGCGGGCTCCTACAATGAGCAGTTCTTC.

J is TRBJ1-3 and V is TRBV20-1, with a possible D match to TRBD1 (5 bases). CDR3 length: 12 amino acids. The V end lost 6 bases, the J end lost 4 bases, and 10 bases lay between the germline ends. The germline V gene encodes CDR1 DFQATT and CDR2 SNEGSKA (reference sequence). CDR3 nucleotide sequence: TGCAGTGCAAACGACAGCGGAAACACCATATATTTT. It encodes CSANDSGNTIYF.

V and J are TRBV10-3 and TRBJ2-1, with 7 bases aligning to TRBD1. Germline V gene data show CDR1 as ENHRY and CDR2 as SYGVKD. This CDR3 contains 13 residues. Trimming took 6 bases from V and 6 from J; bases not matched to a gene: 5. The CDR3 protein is CAISMTGSNEQFF. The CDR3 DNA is TGTGCCATCAGCATGACAGGGTCCAATGAGCAGTTCTTC.

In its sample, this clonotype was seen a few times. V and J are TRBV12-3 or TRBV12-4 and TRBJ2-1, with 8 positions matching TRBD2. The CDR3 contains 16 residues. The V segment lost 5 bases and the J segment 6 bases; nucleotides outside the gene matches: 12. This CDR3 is CASSHTSGAKGNEQFF. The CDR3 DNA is TGTGCCAGCAGTCATACTAGCGGAGCAAAGGGCAATGAGCAGTTCTTC.